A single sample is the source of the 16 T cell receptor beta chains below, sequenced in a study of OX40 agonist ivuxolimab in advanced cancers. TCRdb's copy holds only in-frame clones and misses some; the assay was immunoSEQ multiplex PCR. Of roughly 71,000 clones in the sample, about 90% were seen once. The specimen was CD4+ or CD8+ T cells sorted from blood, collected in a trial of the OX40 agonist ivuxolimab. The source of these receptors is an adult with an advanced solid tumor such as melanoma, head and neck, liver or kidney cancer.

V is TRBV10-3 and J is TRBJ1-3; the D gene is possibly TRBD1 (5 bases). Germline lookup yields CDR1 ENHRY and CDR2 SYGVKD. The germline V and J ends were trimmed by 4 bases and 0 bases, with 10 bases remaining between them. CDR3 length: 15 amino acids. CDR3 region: CAISGGVDSGNTIYF. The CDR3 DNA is TGTGCCATCAGTGGAGGGGTTGACTCTGGAAACACCATATATTTT.

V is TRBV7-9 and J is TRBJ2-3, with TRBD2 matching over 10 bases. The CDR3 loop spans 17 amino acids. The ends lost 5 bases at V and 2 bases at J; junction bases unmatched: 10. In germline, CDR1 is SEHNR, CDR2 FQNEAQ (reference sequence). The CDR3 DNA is TGTGCCAGCAGCCCGCGACTAGCGGGTTTTGACACAGATACGCAGTATTTT. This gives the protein CASSPRLAGFDTDTQYF.

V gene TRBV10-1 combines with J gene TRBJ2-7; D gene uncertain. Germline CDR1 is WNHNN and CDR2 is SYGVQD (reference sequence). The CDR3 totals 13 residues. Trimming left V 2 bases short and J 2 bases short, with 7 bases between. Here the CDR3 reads CASSEGQPYEQYF. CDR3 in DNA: TGCGCCAGCAGTGAGGGGCAGCCCTACGAGCAGTACTTC.

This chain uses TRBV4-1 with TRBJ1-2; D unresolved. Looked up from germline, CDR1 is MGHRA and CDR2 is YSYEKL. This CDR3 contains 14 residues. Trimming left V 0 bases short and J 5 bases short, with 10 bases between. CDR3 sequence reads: CASSQDQTGYGYTF. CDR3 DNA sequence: TGCGCCAGCAGCCAAGATCAGACGGGATATGGCTACACCTTC.

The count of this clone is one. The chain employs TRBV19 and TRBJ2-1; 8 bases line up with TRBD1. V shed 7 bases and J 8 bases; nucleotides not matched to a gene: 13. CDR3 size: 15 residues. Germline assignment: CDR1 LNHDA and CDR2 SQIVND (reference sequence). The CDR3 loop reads CASNARDRGGYEQFF. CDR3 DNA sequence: TGTGCCAGTAATGCGCGAGACAGGGGTGGTTATGAGCAGTTCTTC.

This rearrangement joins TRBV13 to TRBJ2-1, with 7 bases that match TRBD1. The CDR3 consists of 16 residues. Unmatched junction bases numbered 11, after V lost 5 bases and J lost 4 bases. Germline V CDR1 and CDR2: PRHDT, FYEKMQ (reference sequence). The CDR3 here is CASSSTGTAFYNEQFF. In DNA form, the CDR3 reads TGTGCCAGCAGCAGTACCGGGACAGCCTTTTACAATGAGCAGTTCTTC.

The CDR3 region has the DNA TGCAGTGCTAGAGAGGCGATCGAGCAGTACTTC. It translates to CSAREAIEQYF. The rearrangement uses TRBV20-1 and TRBJ2-7, with unresolved D. Between the trimmed V and J ends, which lost 0 bases and 6 bases, there was a span of 6 bases. Germline V gene lookup returns CDR1 DFQATT and CDR2 SNEGSKA (reference sequence). This CDR3 has 11 residues.

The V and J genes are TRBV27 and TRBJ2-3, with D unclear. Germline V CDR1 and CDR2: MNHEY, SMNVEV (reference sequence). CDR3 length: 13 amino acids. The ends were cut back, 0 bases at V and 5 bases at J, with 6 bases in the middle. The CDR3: CASSLSPQDTQYF. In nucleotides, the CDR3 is TGTGCCAGCAGTTTATCCCCTCAAGATACGCAGTATTTT.

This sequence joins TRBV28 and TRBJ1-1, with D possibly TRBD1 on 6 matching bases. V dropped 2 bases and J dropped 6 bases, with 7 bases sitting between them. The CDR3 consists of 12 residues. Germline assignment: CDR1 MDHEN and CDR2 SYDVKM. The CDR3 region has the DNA TGTGCCAGCAGTTTACGACAGGCTGAAGCTTTCTTT. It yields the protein CASSLRQAEAFF. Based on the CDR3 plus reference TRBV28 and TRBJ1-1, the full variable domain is DVKVTQSSRYLVKRTGEKVFLECVQDMDHENMFWYRQDPGLGLRLIYFSYDVKMKEKGDIPEGYSVSREKKERFSLILESASTNQTSMYLCASSLRQAEAFFGQGTRLTVV.

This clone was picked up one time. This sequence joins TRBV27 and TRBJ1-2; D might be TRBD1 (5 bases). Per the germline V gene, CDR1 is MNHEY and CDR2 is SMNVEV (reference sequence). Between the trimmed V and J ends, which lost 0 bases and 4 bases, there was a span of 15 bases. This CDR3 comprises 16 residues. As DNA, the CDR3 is TGTGCCAGCAGTTTATCGCAGGGCTCCGTGACCTATGGCTACACCTTC. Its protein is CASSLSQGSVTYGYTF.

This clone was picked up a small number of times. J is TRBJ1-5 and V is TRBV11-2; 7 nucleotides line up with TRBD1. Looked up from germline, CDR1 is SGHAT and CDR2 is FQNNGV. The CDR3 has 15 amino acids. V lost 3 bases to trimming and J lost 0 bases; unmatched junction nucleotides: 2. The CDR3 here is CASSFRQGSNQPQHF. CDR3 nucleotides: TGTGCCAGCAGCTTTAGACAGGGTAGCAATCAGCCCCAGCATTTT.

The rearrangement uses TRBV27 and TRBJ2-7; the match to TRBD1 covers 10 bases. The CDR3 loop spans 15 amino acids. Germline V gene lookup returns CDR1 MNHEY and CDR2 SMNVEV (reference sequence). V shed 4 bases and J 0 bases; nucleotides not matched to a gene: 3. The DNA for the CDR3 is TGTGCCAGCAGTTCGGGACAGGGGAGCTCCTACGAGCAGTACTTC. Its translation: CASSSGQGSSYEQYF.

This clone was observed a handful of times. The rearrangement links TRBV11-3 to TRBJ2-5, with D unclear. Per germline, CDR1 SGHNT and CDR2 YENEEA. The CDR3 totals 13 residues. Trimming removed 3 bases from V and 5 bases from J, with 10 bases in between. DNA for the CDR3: TGTGCCAGCAGCTTGGGCAAACGGGAGACCCAGTACTTC. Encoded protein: CASSLGKRETQYF. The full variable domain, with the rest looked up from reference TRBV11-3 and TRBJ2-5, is EAGVVQSPRYKIIEKKQPVAFWCNPISGHNTLYWYLQNLGQGPELLIRYENEEAVDDSQLPKDRFSAERLKGVDSTLKIQPAELGDSAVYLCASSLGKRETQYFGPGTRLLVL.

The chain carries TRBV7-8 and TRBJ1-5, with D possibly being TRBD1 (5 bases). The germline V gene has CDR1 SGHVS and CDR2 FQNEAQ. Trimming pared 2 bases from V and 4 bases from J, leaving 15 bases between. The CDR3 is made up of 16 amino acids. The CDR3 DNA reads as TGTGCCAGCAGCTTATTTGGGAACGCAGGGAATCAGCCCCAGCATTTT. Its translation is CASSLFGNAGNQPQHF.

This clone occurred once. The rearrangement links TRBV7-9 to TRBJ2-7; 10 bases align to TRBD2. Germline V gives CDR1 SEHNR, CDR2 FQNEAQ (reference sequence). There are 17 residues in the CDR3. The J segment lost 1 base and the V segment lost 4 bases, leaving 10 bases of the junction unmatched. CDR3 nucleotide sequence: TGTGCCAGCAGCTCCGCTCGTGGACTAGCGGATTCCTACGAGCAGTACTTC. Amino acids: CASSSARGLADSYEQYF.

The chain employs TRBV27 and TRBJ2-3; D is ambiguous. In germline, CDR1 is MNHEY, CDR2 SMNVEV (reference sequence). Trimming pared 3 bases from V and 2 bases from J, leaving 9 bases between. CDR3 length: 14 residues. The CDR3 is CASSFRPLTDTQYF. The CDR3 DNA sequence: TGTGCCAGCAGTTTCCGACCCCTCACAGATACGCAGTATTTT.